Below are 20 T cell receptor beta chains sequenced from a single sample in a study of shared clonotypes between healthy human individuals. Profiled with immunoSEQ multiplex PCR; TCRdb holds only in-frame clones, not every one. The sample contains over a million clones, roughly 96% of which appear only once. Sequencing was carried out using naive CD4+ T cells sorted from blood. Indicated subset: CD45RA+ positively selected. The source of these receptors is a man aged 25-45 years in good health.

This clone was recorded a few times. At the DNA level, this CDR3 is encoded by other sequences in the same sample as well. The chain uses TRBV5-1 and TRBJ2-7; D might be TRBD1 or TRBD2, each matching 5 bases. V gave up 0 bases and J gave up 0 bases, with 7 bases separating them. The length of the CDR3 is 14 residues. Germline lookup yields CDR1 SGHRS and CDR2 YFSETQ. CDR3: CASSLVGASYEQYF. CDR3 nucleotides: TGCGCCAGCAGCTTGGTCGGGGCCTCCTACGAGCAGTACTTC.

The chain recombines TRBV6-5 with TRBJ1-2; D perhaps matches TRBD1 (6 bases). The V end was cut by 4 bases, the J end by 4 bases, with 16 bases between. Germline CDR1 and CDR2: MNHEY and SVGAGI. CDR3 size: 15 residues. This CDR3 reads CASSSGGMISYGYTF. DNA for the CDR3: TGTGCCAGCAGTTCCGGGGGCATGATTAGCTATGGCTACACCTTC.

The chain combines TRBV6-6 with TRBJ2-2; D gene uncertain. V was shortened by 5 bases and J by 1 base, with 11 bases between the two germline ends. CDR3 length equals 15 residues. CDR1 is MNHNY, CDR2 SVGAGI, per germline (reference sequence). The CDR3 here is CASSKTTRNTGELFF. The CDR3 DNA follows: TGTGCCAGCAGTAAGACAACCCGGAACACCGGGGAGCTGTTTTTT.

The V call is TRBV7-2, the J call TRBJ2-2; the D gene is possibly TRBD2 (6 bases). The CDR3 consists of 14 residues. With 7 bases removed from V and 8 bases from J, the gap between germline ends came to 17 bases. CDR1 and CDR2 (germline): SGHTA, FQGNSA. In DNA form, the CDR3 reads TGTGCCAGCATTAGGCGGAGGCGGGGTGGGGAGCTGTTTTTT. Protein: CASIRRRRGGELFF.

The chain recombines TRBV7-2 with TRBJ2-7; D ambiguous. V dropped 1 base and J dropped 5 bases, with 15 bases sitting between them. Germline values: CDR1 SGHTA, CDR2 FQGNSA. The CDR3 sequence is 15 residues long. CDR3 DNA sequence: TGTGCCAGCAGCTTAGAACTCTCCCTTTCCCACGAGCAGTACTTC. It translates to CASSLELSLSHEQYF.

V and J are TRBV10-3 and TRBJ1-1; perhaps TRBD1 as D (5 bases). Germline CDR1 reads ENHRY; CDR2 reads SYGVKD. Deletions cut 7 bases from V and 4 bases from J, with 13 bases between. The CDR3 is 13 residues long. The CDR3 loop is CAIKYGAGTEAFF. In DNA form, the CDR3 reads TGTGCCATCAAATACGGGGCGGGCACTGAAGCTTTCTTT.

The CDR3 DNA follows: TGTGCCAGCAGCTTAGTTGAAAATGAAAAACTGTTTTTT. Translated: CASSLVENEKLFF. The chain couples TRBV7-6 to TRBJ1-4; D gene uncertain. The CDR3 length is 13 residues. The germline V gene has CDR1 SGHVS and CDR2 FNYEAQ. V was cut by 1 base and J by 5 bases, with 5 bases left in between.

The chain combines TRBV5-6 with TRBJ2-7, with 11 positions matching TRBD1. CDR1 is SGHDT and CDR2 is YYEEEE in the germline V gene. The junction had 6 bases not matched to a gene; V was cut back by 0 bases and J by 7 bases. CDR3 length: 15 amino acids. CDR3 in amino acids: CASSLVGQGASEQYF. CDR3 DNA sequence: TGTGCCAGCAGCTTGGTCGGACAGGGGGCGTCTGAGCAGTACTTC.

The J gene is TRBJ2-7, the V gene TRBV4-2; TRBD2 matches at 12 bases. Germline CDR1 reads LGHNA; CDR2 reads YNFKEQ. V lost 5 bases to trimming and J lost 1 base; unmatched junction nucleotides: 6. CDR3 length: 16 amino acids. The CDR3 loop is CASSLTSGGRSYEQYF. DNA of the CDR3: TGTGCCAGCAGCTTGACTAGCGGGGGACGATCCTACGAGCAGTACTTC.

CDR3 sequence (DNA): TGCGCCAGCAGCTCGACGGTGAAGGACCAGTACTTC. Its translation is CASSSTVKDQYF. This chain connects TRBV5-1 to TRBJ2-5; D unclear. This CDR3 has 12 amino acids. CDR1 is SGHRS, CDR2 YFSETQ, per germline. The V gene lost 3 bases and the J gene lost 10 bases, with 13 bases spanning the gap.

The chain has TRBV15 and TRBJ2-3; no definite D call. V was pared by 1 base and J by 0 bases, with 8 bases between. The CDR3 is 15 residues long. Germline values: CDR1 LNHNV, CDR2 YYDKDF (reference sequence). CDR3 protein: CATSRASGSTDTQYF. DNA for the CDR3: TGTGCCACCAGCAGAGCCTCCGGGAGCACAGATACGCAGTATTTT.

The CDR3 protein is CASSQELRGYEQYF. CDR3 nucleotides: TGCGCCAGCAGCCAAGAATTGAGGGGATACGAGCAGTACTTC. The gene calls are TRBV4-1 and TRBJ2-7, with D possibly called TRBD1 or TRBD2 (5 bases each). The CDR3 extends over 14 amino acids. Deletions cut 0 bases from V and 4 bases from J, with 10 bases between. Germline CDR1 and CDR2: MGHRA and YSYEKL.

Concerning this clone: The identical CDR3 is also encoded by other nucleotide sequences in the sample. Here the CDR3 DNA reads TGCAGCGTCAGGACGGGGATGAACACTGAAGCTTTCTTT. It specifies CSVRTGMNTEAFF. The chain joins TRBV29-1 to TRBJ1-1, with D unclear. The CDR3 spans 13 residues. Trimming cost V 6 bases and J 0 bases, with 11 bases left between them. Germline CDR1 is SQVTM and CDR2 is ANQGSEA.

V and J are TRBV4-2 and TRBJ2-1; 9 bases fit TRBD1. The V segment lost 0 bases and the J segment 10 bases; nucleotides outside the gene matches: 7. This CDR3 has 15 residues. CDR1 LGHNA and CDR2 YNFKEQ come from the germline V gene. The CDR3 nucleotides read TGTGCCAGCAGCCAAGATATTACAGGGGGCAGAGAGCAGTTCTTC. This codes for CASSQDITGGREQFF.

The rearrangement uses TRBV19 and TRBJ1-2, with 7 nucleotides matching TRBD1. The CDR3 loop spans 14 amino acids. V lost 7 bases, J lost 8 bases, and 13 bases stayed unmatched. The germline V gene has CDR1 LNHDA and CDR2 SQIVND (reference sequence). The CDR3 spells CASTQIGQVWGYTF. In nucleotides, the CDR3 is TGTGCCAGTACCCAGATCGGACAGGTTTGGGGCTACACCTTC.

The gene calls are TRBV13 and TRBJ1-5; D unresolved. V was clipped by 6 bases and J by 3 bases, with 15 bases between them. Germline CDR1 is PRHDT and CDR2 is FYEKMQ (reference sequence). CDR3 size: 15 residues. CDR3 residues: CASRERGRDNQPQHF. In nucleotides, the CDR3 is TGTGCCAGCAGAGAAAGAGGGAGGGACAATCAGCCCCAGCATTTT.

The CDR3 DNA follows: TGCGCCAGCAGCTGGGGACAGGCCGAGCAGTACTTC. Translation: CASSWGQAEQYF. The chain has TRBV5-1 and TRBJ2-7, with TRBD1 matching 8 bases. The CDR3 is 12 amino acids. The trim removed 3 bases at V and 6 bases at J, leaving 2 bases unmatched. The germline V gene has CDR1 SGHRS and CDR2 YFSETQ.

The V call is TRBV7-8, the J call TRBJ2-1, with 8 bases lining up with TRBD2. CDR3 length: 18 amino acids. The germline CDR1 and CDR2 sequences are SGHVS and FQNEAQ. After removal of 2 bases from V and 4 bases from J, the junction contained 13 bases not matched to a gene. The CDR3 DNA reads as TGTGCCAGCAGCTTACCCCCCACGACTAGCGCTCAATACAATGAGCAGTTCTTC. It specifies CASSLPPTTSAQYNEQFF.

This chain uses TRBV5-6 with TRBJ2-4; 12 bases agree with TRBD1. Germline-derived CDR1 and CDR2 are SGHDT and YYEEEE. This CDR3 region has 14 residues. Losses at the gene ends were 4 bases for V and 8 bases for J; bases not matched to a gene: 4. The CDR3 is CASSGGQGADIQYF. The CDR3 DNA is TGTGCCAGCAGCGGGGGACAGGGGGCCGACATTCAGTACTTC.

This chain joins TRBV5-5 and TRBJ2-2, with a possible D match to TRBD2 (6 bases). The CDR3 runs to 14 residues. Germline V gene sequence: CDR1 SGHKS, CDR2 YYEKEE (reference sequence). V was cut by 5 bases and J by 4 bases, with 12 bases left in between. The CDR3 reads CASSSLRGTGELFF. The CDR3 DNA sequence: TGTGCCAGCAGTTCTTTGCGGGGCACCGGGGAGCTGTTTTTT.